Each of the 21 T cell receptor beta chains below was sequenced from the same sample in a study of T cell responses to AZD1222 COVID-19 vaccine. Method: immunoSEQ multiplex PCR; TCRdb's copy keeps in-frame clones and lacks some. The sample shows around 160,000 clones, roughly 94% of them seen only once. This sample comprised peripheral blood, obtained on day 0 of AZD1222 vaccination. The source of these receptors is an adult in good health.

In this sample, this clone turned up a few times. The rearrangement uses TRBV7-9 and TRBJ2-7, with D unclear. This CDR3 is built from 12 residues. The V end was cut by 1 base, the J end by 6 bases, with 7 bases between. The germline V gene has CDR1 SEHNR and CDR2 FQNEAQ (reference sequence). CDR3 residues: CASSLGGREQYF. The CDR3 region has the DNA TGTGCCAGCAGCTTAGGCGGCCGCGAGCAGTACTTC. The full variable domain, with the rest looked up from reference TRBV7-9 and TRBJ2-7, is DTGVSQNPRHKITKRGQNVTFRCDPISEHNRLYWYRQTLGQGPEFLTYFQNEAQLEKSRLLSDRFSAERPKGSFSTLEIQRTEQGDSAMYLCASSLGGREQYFGPGTRLTVT.

This chain uses TRBV12-5 with TRBJ2-1, with a weak D call TRBD2 (7 bases). CDR1 and CDR2 from the germline V gene are LGHNT and FRNRAP. CDR3 length equals 13 residues. V gave up 7 bases and J gave up 7 bases, with 14 bases separating them. CDR3 residues: CASVFGGQNEQFF. The CDR3, as DNA: TGTGCTAGTGTTTTCGGGGGGCAAAATGAGCAGTTCTTC. Variable domain in full (rest from reference TRBV12-5 and TRBJ2-1): DARVTQTPRHKVTEMGQEVTMRCQPILGHNTVFWYRQTMMQGLELLAYFRNRAPLDDSGMPKDRFSAEMPDATLATLKIQPSEPRDSAVYFCASVFGGQNEQFFGPGTRLTVL.

The chain links TRBV6-5 to TRBJ1-1; maybe TRBD1 (6 bases). Looked up from germline, CDR1 is MNHEY and CDR2 is SVGAGI. The CDR3 is made up of 14 amino acids. V dropped 11 bases and J dropped 2 bases, with 18 bases sitting between them. This CDR3 is CAARGLGGNTEAFF. The CDR3 DNA follows: TGTGCCGCACGGGGGCTTGGGGGAAACACTGAAGCTTTCTTT.

The gene calls are TRBV6-6 and TRBJ2-1; D call uncertain. Trimming cost V 1 base and J 5 bases, with 9 bases left between them. This CDR3 is built from 14 residues. Germline loops: CDR1 MNHNY, CDR2 SVGAGI (reference sequence). The CDR3 nucleotides read TGTGCCAGCAGTTACTGGGGTCAGGACAATGAGCAGTTCTTC. As protein: CASSYWGQDNEQFF.

DNA of the CDR3: TGTGCCAGCAATGCTCGGGGCTCCAATCAGCCCCAGCATTTT. It is translated as CASNARGSNQPQHF. V is TRBV5-6 and J is TRBJ1-5; possibly TRBD1 for D (5 bases). V gave up 6 bases and J gave up 3 bases, with 13 bases separating them. The CDR3 length is 14 residues. Per germline, CDR1 SGHDT and CDR2 YYEEEE.

The chain uses TRBV7-2 and TRBJ1-1; D gene unclear. Per the germline V gene, CDR1 is SGHTA and CDR2 is FQGNSA. This CDR3 is built from 14 residues. Trimming cost V 4 bases and J 1 base, with 10 bases left between them. CDR3 in DNA: TGTGCCAGCAGCTCTTTCCCGGGGAACACTGAAGCTTTCTTT. Translated: CASSSFPGNTEAFF.

The chain carries TRBV28 and TRBJ1-2; TRBD1 is a possible D gene (5 bases). This CDR3 is 12 amino acids long. Germline V gene data show CDR1 as MDHEN and CDR2 as SYDVKM. Trimming shortened V by 6 bases and J by 6 bases, and 11 bases separated the two germline ends. The CDR3 loop is CASSPPTDGYTF. Here the CDR3 DNA reads TGTGCCAGCAGCCCCCCGACAGATGGCTACACCTTC.

The chain employs TRBV13 and TRBJ1-1; 7 bases are shared with TRBD1. Losses at the gene ends were 1 base for V and 1 base for J; bases not matched to a gene: 3. Germline V lookup: CDR1 PRHDT, CDR2 FYEKMQ (reference sequence). The CDR3 is 15 amino acids. This CDR3 reads CASSLVDRANTEAFF. The DNA of the CDR3 is TGTGCCAGCAGCTTAGTAGACAGGGCGAACACTGAAGCTTTCTTT.

This chain uses TRBV7-9 with TRBJ2-2, with D uncertain. V lost 3 bases and J 8 bases, leaving 1 base between the germline ends. In germline, CDR1 is SEHNR, CDR2 FQNEAQ (reference sequence). The CDR3 covers 10 residues. CDR3 bases: TGTGCCAGCAGCTTTGGGGAGCTGTTTTTT. Its translation is CASSFGELFF.

This chain uses TRBV5-4 with TRBJ1-2; possible D gene TRBD1, 5 bases. CDR3 length: 15 residues. V lost 0 bases and J 4 bases, leaving 13 bases between the germline ends. CDR1 is SGHNT and CDR2 is YYREEE in the germline V gene (reference sequence). The CDR3: CASSLGPDSPYGYTF. The DNA for the CDR3 is TGTGCCAGCAGCTTGGGACCCGACAGCCCCTATGGCTACACCTTC.

The J gene is TRBJ1-5, the V gene TRBV29-1; perhaps TRBD1 as D (5 bases). In germline, CDR1 is SQVTM, CDR2 ANQGSEA. V dropped 4 bases and J dropped 2 bases, with 18 bases sitting between them. The CDR3 has 16 residues. Here the CDR3 DNA reads TGCAGCGTTGTGGTATCAGGGTCTGATGGCAATCAGCCCCAGCATTTT. Protein product: CSVVVSGSDGNQPQHF.

The chain uses TRBV19 and TRBJ2-5; TRBD2 is a possible D gene (6 bases). This CDR3 is 14 amino acids long. Trimming left V 6 bases short and J 3 bases short, with 14 bases between. Germline CDR1 reads LNHDA; CDR2 reads SQIVND (reference sequence). This CDR3 is CASSRGLTEETQYF. The DNA of the CDR3 is TGTGCCAGTAGCCGAGGACTAACTGAAGAGACCCAGTACTTC.

This chain joins TRBV6-5 and TRBJ1-2; D gene ambiguous. The length of the CDR3 is 13 residues. Germline lookup yields CDR1 MNHEY and CDR2 SVGAGI. With 3 bases removed from V and 8 bases from J, the gap between germline ends came to 13 bases. The CDR3 loop reads CASSYDGRGGYTF. The CDR3 nucleotides are TGTGCCAGCAGTTATGACGGCCGCGGGGGCTACACCTTC.

The V call is TRBV19, the J call TRBJ1-5, with D possibly TRBD1 on 5 matching bases. The CDR3 is made up of 16 amino acids. Between the trimmed V and J ends, which lost 4 bases and 4 bases, there was a span of 17 bases. CDR1 LNHDA and CDR2 SQIVND come from the germline V gene (reference sequence). CDR3 nucleotide sequence: TGTGCCAGTAGTAGGGGCAAGGGTAGCGGGAATCAGCCCCAGCATTTT. Translation gives CASSRGKGSGNQPQHF.

The V and J genes are TRBV7-2 and TRBJ2-7; 8 positions agree with TRBD2. Germline assignment: CDR1 SGHTA and CDR2 FQGNSA. V lost 2 bases and J lost 3; bases outside the gene matches: 6. There are 15 residues in the CDR3. CDR3 residues: CASSLITSGYYEQYF. The DNA of the CDR3 is TGTGCCAGCAGCTTAATCACTAGCGGTTACTACGAGCAGTACTTC.

This chain uses TRBV5-4 with TRBJ2-1, with TRBD1 identical over 10 bases. V dropped 4 bases and J dropped 8; count of bases not matched to a gene: 9. CDR1 and CDR2 from the germline V gene are SGHNT and YYREEE (reference sequence). The CDR3 runs 15 residues. This chain's CDR3 is CASSTRTGGLYEQFF. As DNA, the CDR3 is TGTGCCAGCAGCACTAGGACAGGGGGTTTATATGAGCAGTTCTTC.

The rearrangement joins TRBV5-1 to TRBJ2-3; 7 nucleotides line up with TRBD2. The CDR3 has 16 residues. The trim removed 6 bases at V and 2 bases at J, leaving 12 bases unmatched. Germline V gene lookup returns CDR1 SGHRS and CDR2 YFSETQ. The CDR3 region is CASTPRLSGTTDTQYF. CDR3 bases: TGCGCCAGCACTCCCCGACTAAGCGGGACCACAGATACGCAGTATTTT.

The chain carries TRBV27 and TRBJ1-6; 7 bases line up with TRBD1. V was clipped by 7 bases and J by 10 bases; unmatched bases: 7. The CDR3 covers 13 residues. Germline CDR1 MNHEY, CDR2 SMNVEV (reference sequence). Here the CDR3 reads CASTGQEKSPLHF. The DNA for the CDR3 is TGTGCCAGCACTGGACAGGAGAAATCACCCCTCCACTTT.

V is TRBV19 and J is TRBJ2-1, with TRBD2 matching over 9 bases. The CDR3 is made up of 14 amino acids. Germline trimming cut 5 bases from V and 8 bases from J; bases unmatched to any gene: 7. Per the germline V gene, CDR1 is LNHDA and CDR2 is SQIVND (reference sequence). The DNA for the CDR3 is TGTGCCAGTAGTGTGGGACTAGCACGCGATGAGCAGTTCTTC. Protein: CASSVGLARDEQFF.

The V and J genes are TRBV6-1 and TRBJ2-7; 7 nucleotides agree with TRBD2. With V trimmed by 2 bases and J by 4 bases, 5 bases remained unmatched. Germline V gene lookup returns CDR1 MNHNS and CDR2 SASEGT. CDR3 length: 14 amino acids. The CDR3 protein is CASSEWASGYEQYF. DNA for the CDR3: TGTGCCAGCAGTGAATGGGCTAGCGGATACGAGCAGTACTTC.

The chain carries TRBV5-1 and TRBJ1-4, with D tentatively TRBD1 (5 bases). There are 13 residues in the CDR3. V shed 4 bases and J shed 7 bases, with 11 bases lying between them. Germline assignment: CDR1 SGHRS and CDR2 YFSETQ. The CDR3 region has the DNA TGCGCCAGCAGCGAGGGACGGACTGAAAAACTGTTTTTT. Encoded protein: CASSEGRTEKLFF.